This T cell receptor (beta chain) is from a study of blood T cells in healthy people across ages. Using a J-beta primer mix together with a sample-barcoded 5' primer, a second PCR was run for about 6 to 11 cycles. TCRdb re-called the 5' RACE reads through MiXCR, storing one row per CDR3 protein. Among over 950,000 distinct CDR3 sequences listed, 35% to 45% were seen once. Sequenced input: blood. The receptor comes from a man between 18 and 35 years old in good health.

CDR3 nucleotides: TGTGCCAGCAGTCCCCCCGGCTACGACAGATATGGCTACACCTTC. Its protein is CASSPPGYDRYGYTF. The chain links TRBV3-1 to TRBJ1-2, with D maybe TRBD1 (5 bases). This CDR3 is 15 amino acids long. Trimming stripped 6 bases from V and 5 bases from J, with 19 bases between. Looked up from germline, CDR1 is LGHDT and CDR2 is YNNKEL (reference sequence).